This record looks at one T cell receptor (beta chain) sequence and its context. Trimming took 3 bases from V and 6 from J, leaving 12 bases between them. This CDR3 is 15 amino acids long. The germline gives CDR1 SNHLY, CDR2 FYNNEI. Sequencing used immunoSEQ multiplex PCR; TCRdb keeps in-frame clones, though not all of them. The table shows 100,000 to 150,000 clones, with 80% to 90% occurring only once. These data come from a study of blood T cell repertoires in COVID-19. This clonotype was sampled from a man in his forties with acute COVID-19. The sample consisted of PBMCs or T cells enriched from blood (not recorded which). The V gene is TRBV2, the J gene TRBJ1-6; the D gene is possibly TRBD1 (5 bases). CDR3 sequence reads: CASSEVQGGNSPLHF. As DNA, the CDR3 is TGTGCCAGCAGTGAGGTCCAGGGTGGTAATTCACCCCTCCACTTT.